The present TCR beta chain was sequenced within a study of CD8 T cells in Susac syndrome. The CDR3 totals 14 residues. CDR1 and CDR2 from the germline V gene are SEHNR and FQNEAQ (reference sequence). Trimming removed 4 bases from V and 4 bases from J; junction bases left unmatched: 4. RNA amounts of roughly 0.5 to 1 ug underwent reverse transcription with random hexamers. Each CDR3 protein gets one entry after TCRdb re-called the immunoSEQ multiplex PCR reads with MiXCR. The table includes 150,000 or so distinct CDR3 sequences, approximately 95% detected once. General study findings and limits: In its TCR sequencing and HLA analysis, the study acknowledged that the number of individuals was relatively small.

Turning to this clonotype: What it binds is not known.

While CD8+ and CD4+ T cells were isolated negatively, TEMRA cells were enriched by FACS. Sequencing was carried out using CD4+ T cells from PBMCs. The clonotype was recovered from a human donor with multiple sclerosis. The gene calls are TRBV7-9 and TRBJ1-1; 9 bases match TRBD1. The CDR3 nucleotides are TGTGCCAGCAGCTCCCAGACAGGGGGCACTGAAGCTTTCTTT. It is translated as CASSSQTGGTEAFF.